This T cell receptor beta chain originates from a study of T cells after yellow fever vaccination. Looking at the study overall: In the case of low-cell-number fractions, SMART-Seq v4 Ultra Low Input was used for preparation.

One entry per CDR3 protein, called by TCRdb with MiXCR from the 5' RACE reads. The sample comprises about 320,000 distinct CDR3 sequences, over 3.5% of which are singletons, and roughly a fifth rests with the top ten. CDR1 is SEHNR, CDR2 FQNEAQ, per germline (reference sequence). The CDR3 is 14 amino acids. The V and J ends lost 5 bases and 1 base respectively, with 11 bases between them. Findings and caveats of the study: Primary-vaccination clones mostly resurfaced post-booster (96% CD4, 75% to 90% CD8).

This clonotype was counted at least ten times. Its antigen is undetermined. The chain uses TRBV7-9 and TRBJ1-1, with a tentative D call TRBD1 (6 bases). The source is a man between 18 and 29 years old who received the YFV17D yellow fever vaccine. The sample was PBMCs, taken 15 days after the yellow fever booster vaccination. The CDR3 sequence is CASSPWTENTEAFF. DNA of the CDR3: TGTGCCAGCAGCCCCTGGACAGAGAACACTGAAGCTTTCTTT.